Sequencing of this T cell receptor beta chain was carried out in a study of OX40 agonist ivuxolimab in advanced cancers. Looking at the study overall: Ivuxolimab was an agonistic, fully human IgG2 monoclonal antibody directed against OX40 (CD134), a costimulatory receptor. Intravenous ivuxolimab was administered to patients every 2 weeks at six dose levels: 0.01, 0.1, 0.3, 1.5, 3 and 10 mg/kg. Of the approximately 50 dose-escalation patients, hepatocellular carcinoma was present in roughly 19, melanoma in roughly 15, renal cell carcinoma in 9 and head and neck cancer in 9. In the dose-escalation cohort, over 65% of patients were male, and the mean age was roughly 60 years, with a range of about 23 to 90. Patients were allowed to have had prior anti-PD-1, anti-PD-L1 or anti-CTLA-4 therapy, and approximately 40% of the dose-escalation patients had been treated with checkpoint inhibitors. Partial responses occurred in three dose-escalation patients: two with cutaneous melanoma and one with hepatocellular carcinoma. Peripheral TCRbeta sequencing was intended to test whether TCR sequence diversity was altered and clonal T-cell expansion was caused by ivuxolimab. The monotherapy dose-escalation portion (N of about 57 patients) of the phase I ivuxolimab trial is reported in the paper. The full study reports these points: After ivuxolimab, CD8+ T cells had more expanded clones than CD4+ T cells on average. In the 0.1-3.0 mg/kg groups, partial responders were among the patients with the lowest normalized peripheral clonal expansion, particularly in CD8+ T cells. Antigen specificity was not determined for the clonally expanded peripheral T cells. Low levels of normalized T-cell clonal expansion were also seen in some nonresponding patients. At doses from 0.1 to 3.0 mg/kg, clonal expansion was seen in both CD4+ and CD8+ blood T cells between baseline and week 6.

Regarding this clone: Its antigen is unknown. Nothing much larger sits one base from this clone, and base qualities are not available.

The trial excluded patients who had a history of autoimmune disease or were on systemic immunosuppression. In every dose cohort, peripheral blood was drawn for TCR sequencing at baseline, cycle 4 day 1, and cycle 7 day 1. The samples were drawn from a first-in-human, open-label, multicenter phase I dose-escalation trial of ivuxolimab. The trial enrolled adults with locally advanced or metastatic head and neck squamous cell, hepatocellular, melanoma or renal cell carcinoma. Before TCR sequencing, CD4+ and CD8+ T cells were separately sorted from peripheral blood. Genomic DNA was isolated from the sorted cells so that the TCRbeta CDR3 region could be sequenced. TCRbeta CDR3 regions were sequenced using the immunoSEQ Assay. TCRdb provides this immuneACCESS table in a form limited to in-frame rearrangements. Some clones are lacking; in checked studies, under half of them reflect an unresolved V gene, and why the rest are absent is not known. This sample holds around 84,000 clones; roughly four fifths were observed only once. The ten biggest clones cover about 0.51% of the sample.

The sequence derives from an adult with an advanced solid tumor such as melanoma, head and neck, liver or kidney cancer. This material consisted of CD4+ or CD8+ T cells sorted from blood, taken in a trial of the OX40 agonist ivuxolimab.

Here is the DNA: TGTGCCTGGAGCCCAGTTAGCTCCTACAATGAGCAGTTCTTC. Its amino acids are CAWSPVSSYNEQFF. The chain is encoded by TRBV30 joined to TRBJ2-1; the D gene assignment is ambiguous. V and J are truncated by 3 bases and 0 bases respectively, leaving an intervening sequence of 9 bases. CDR3 length: 14 amino acids, cysteine to phenylalanine. The sequence is cut down to CDR3 DNA, 42 bases in frame from base 1. CDR1 and CDR2, per the germline V gene (reference sequence), are GTSNPN and SVGIG.